The 32 T cell receptor beta chains below come from one sample, sequenced in a study of sequential checkpoint blockade in melanoma. Repertoires were generated with immunoSEQ multiplex PCR, while TCRdb's copy carries only in-frame clones and drops some. The table records several thousand clones, approximately 23% of them present only once. Noted treatment: randomized to nivolumab then ipilimumab (arm A) or the reverse (arm B). Sequences were derived from tumor tissue (inferred from file names), sampled from a patient given nivolumab and ipilimumab in sequence. Source of these receptors: a human donor with melanoma.

This rearrangement joins TRBV14 to TRBJ2-3; a weak D match, TRBD1 (6 bases). CDR3 length: 14 residues. V gave up 6 bases and J gave up 5 bases, with 15 bases separating them. Germline V gene lookup returns CDR1 SGHDN and CDR2 FVKESK. The CDR3: CASRLGAHGDTQYF. The CDR3 nucleotides are TGTGCCAGCAGACTGGGGGCGCACGGAGATACGCAGTATTTT.

The chain employs TRBV6-8 and TRBJ1-4, with 10 bases that match TRBD1. CDR1 is MNHGY, CDR2 SAAAGT, per germline. V lost 5 bases and J lost 9; bases outside the gene matches: 9. The CDR3 has 15 amino acids. CDR3 coding DNA: TGTGCCAGCAGTCTAAGACAGGGGGCAGTAAAAAAACTGTTTTTT. Its protein is CASSLRQGAVKKLFF.

The sample holds many counts of this clone. V usage is TRBV11-3 and J usage is TRBJ1-6; 10 positions match TRBD1. J lost 10 bases, V lost 5 bases, and 11 bases had no gene match. Germline values: CDR1 SGHNT, CDR2 YENEEA. This CDR3 is built from 16 residues. CDR3 coding DNA: TGTGCCAGCAGCCAACTGGGGACAGGGGCGAGCTCACCCCTCCACTTT. Translating it yields CASSQLGTGASSPLHF.

This clone was observed a few times. This sequence joins TRBV28 and TRBJ1-3; D ambiguous. The CDR3 consists of 15 residues. V was cut by 5 bases and J by 0 bases, with 11 bases left in between. CDR1 MDHEN and CDR2 SYDVKM come from the germline V gene. CDR3 nucleotides: TGTGCCAGCAGTACCGGACGGAGCTCTGGAAACACCATATATTTT. Residues: CASSTGRSSGNTIYF.

The V call is TRBV5-1, the J call TRBJ2-5; D is possibly TRBD1 or TRBD2 (7 bases each). Germline CDR1 is SGHRS and CDR2 is YFSETQ. This CDR3 region has 18 residues. V was shortened by 6 bases and J by 2 bases, with 26 bases between the two germline ends. This CDR3 is CASNPSRAGGVGQETQYF. The CDR3 DNA reads TGCGCCAGCAACCCAAGTCGGGCAGGGGGGGTTGGACAAGAGACCCAGTACTTC.

Sample share makes this clone medium-sized (0.01 to 0.1%). The gene calls are TRBV6-8 and TRBJ1-6, with D uncertain. V was clipped by 8 bases and J by 7 bases, with 15 bases between them. CDR3 length: 14 amino acids. Per the germline V gene, CDR1 is MNHGY and CDR2 is SAAAGT. The chain's CDR3 is CASSVVSSNSPLHF. In DNA form, the CDR3 reads TGTGCCAGCTCGGTTGTGAGCAGCAATTCACCCCTCCACTTT.

The table lists this clone with a few counts. The CDR3 is CASRGTGGVELFF. CDR3 coding DNA: TGTGCCAGCCGAGGGACAGGGGGCGTGGAGCTGTTTTTT. The chain links TRBV2 to TRBJ2-2; 12 nucleotides agree with TRBD1. V dropped 8 bases and J dropped 10; count of bases not matched to a gene: 5. CDR3 length: 13 residues. Germline V gives CDR1 SNHLY, CDR2 FYNNEI.

This clone was detected a few times. This sequence joins TRBV11-3 and TRBJ1-5, with D perhaps matching TRBD1 (5 bases). The CDR3 covers 16 residues. Per the germline V gene, CDR1 is SGHNT and CDR2 is YENEEA. Trimming stripped 3 bases from V and 0 bases from J, with 12 bases between. CDR3 loop: CASSLDGQLSNQPQHF. The CDR3 DNA reads as TGTGCCAGCAGCTTGGACGGACAACTTAGCAATCAGCCCCAGCATTTT.

The chain employs TRBV18 and TRBJ1-1; 7 bases are shared with TRBD1. This CDR3 has 15 residues. The germline gives CDR1 KGHSH, CDR2 LQKENI. The V segment lost 2 bases and the J segment 1 base; nucleotides outside the gene matches: 4. For the CDR3, the DNA is TGTGCCAGCTCACCAGCCGGGACAGCGAACACTGAAGCTTTCTTT. It codes for CASSPAGTANTEAFF.

The rearrangement uses TRBV18 and TRBJ1-4, with D possibly being TRBD1 (5 bases). Trimming removed 4 bases at V and 4 bases at J, with 22 bases between. This CDR3 has 18 residues. Germline lookup yields CDR1 KGHSH and CDR2 LQKENI. The CDR3 bases are TGTGCCAGCTCACTTTTCAGGGTACCCCGTGAGAATAATGAAAAACTGTTTTTT. As protein: CASSLFRVPRENNEKLFF.

The chain carries TRBV6-8 and TRBJ1-1; D may be TRBD1 (6 bases). Trimming shortened V by 5 bases and J by 0 bases, and 19 bases separated the two germline ends. CDR3 length: 17 amino acids. Germline V gene lookup returns CDR1 MNHGY and CDR2 SAAAGT. Written as DNA, the CDR3 is TGTGCCAGCAGTCTATTCGAGGGGGGGACGGTGAACACTGAAGCTTTCTTT. This encodes CASSLFEGGTVNTEAFF.

This clone was recorded at least ten times. V is TRBV12-5 and J is TRBJ1-6; D ambiguous. The germline gives CDR1 LGHNT, CDR2 FRNRAP. The CDR3 totals 14 residues. CDR3 protein: CASHADGPNSPLHF. Here the CDR3 DNA reads TGTGCCAGCCACGCGGACGGACCTAATTCACCCCTCCACTTT.

This clone has a count of ten or more. The chain employs TRBV6-8 and TRBJ1-2; maybe TRBD1 (6 bases). Germline-derived CDR1 and CDR2 are MNHGY and SAAAGT. The CDR3 loop spans 15 amino acids. V was trimmed by 6 bases and J by 3 bases, leaving 17 bases between them. The DNA of the CDR3 is TGTGCCAGCAGCCACAGGGATCGGCTAGACTATGGCTACACCTTC. Residues: CASSHRDRLDYGYTF.

The chain has TRBV18 and TRBJ1-4, with unresolved D. The CDR3 has 15 residues. The germline gives CDR1 KGHSH, CDR2 LQKENI. The germline V and J ends were trimmed by 1 base and 7 bases, with 13 bases remaining between them. CDR3 amino acids: CASSPQKGGGEKLFF. CDR3 DNA: TGTGCCAGCTCACCACAAAAGGGAGGCGGTGAAAAACTGTTTTTT.

In this sample, this clone turned up a few times. The chain carries TRBV6-8 and TRBJ2-2; D is ambiguous. Trimming cost V 3 bases and J 3 bases, with 5 bases left between them. Germline CDR1 is MNHGY and CDR2 is SAAAGT. The CDR3 is made up of 13 amino acids. The CDR3 loop is CASSYVYTGELFF. In nucleotides, the CDR3 is TGTGCCAGCAGTTATGTTTACACCGGGGAGCTGTTTTTT.

This clone was picked up many times. This chain uses TRBV11-3 with TRBJ2-7, with D possibly called TRBD1 or TRBD2 (7 bases each). Trimming stripped 4 bases from V and 1 base from J, with 20 bases between. The germline gives CDR1 SGHNT, CDR2 YENEEA. The CDR3 length is 17 residues. The CDR3 region has the DNA TGTGCCAGCAGCTCCGTCAGCAGCGGGACAGCTTCCTACGAGCAGTACTTC. Its protein is CASSSVSSGTASYEQYF.

By sample fraction, this clone is medium-sized. The V call is TRBV11-3, the J call TRBJ2-7; tentatively, D is TRBD1 (6 bases). V lost 3 bases and J lost 5, with 14 bases in between. The germline V gene has CDR1 SGHNT and CDR2 YENEEA. The CDR3 loop spans 14 amino acids. The DNA for the CDR3 is TGTGCCAGCAGCTTGTTGGGGGCGCTGGACGAGCAGTACTTC. Translating it yields CASSLLGALDEQYF.

This clone was seen only a few times. This sequence joins TRBV6-8 and TRBJ2-5; a possible D gene is TRBD2 (5 bases). Germline CDR1 MNHGY, CDR2 SAAAGT. The CDR3 contains 15 residues. V was clipped by 0 bases and J by 4 bases, with 12 bases between them. The CDR3 reads CASSYSSDSLETQYF. CDR3 in DNA: TGTGCCAGCAGTTACTCGTCGGACTCCCTAGAGACCCAGTACTTC.

This clone appeared a few times. The V gene is TRBV6-8, the J gene TRBJ1-5; D is unresolved. V lost 6 bases to trimming and J lost 1 base, with 10 bases between them. CDR3 size: 14 residues. CDR1 MNHGY and CDR2 SAAAGT come from the germline V gene. CDR3 DNA sequence: TGTGCCAGCAGATGGGGAGAAAGCAATCAGCCCCAGCATTTT. This codes for CASRWGESNQPQHF.

This clone came up a few times. The CDR3 DNA sequence: TGTGCCAGCAGCCCAGCTTTAAACTATGGCTACACCTTC. Protein: CASSPALNYGYTF. This chain links TRBV6-8 with TRBJ1-2; the D is unclear. V was shortened by 6 bases and J by 2 bases, with 10 bases between the two germline ends. Germline CDR1 MNHGY, CDR2 SAAAGT. The CDR3 has 13 residues.

This clone occurred once. CDR3 nucleotides: TGTGCCAGTAGTAACGGACAGGGAGACTATGGCTACACCTTC. Amino acid sequence: CASSNGQGDYGYTF. The J gene is TRBJ1-2, the V gene TRBV19; TRBD1 matches 8 bases. V lost 4 bases to trimming and J lost 3 bases; unmatched junction nucleotides: 4. Germline CDR1 and CDR2: LNHDA and SQIVND (reference sequence). This CDR3 has 14 residues.

The sample holds a few counts of this clone. The CDR3 DNA reads TGCGCCAGCAGCTCCCCTAGACTAGCGGGGGAAGGTGTGGATGAGCAGTTCTTC. Its protein is CASSSPRLAGEGVDEQFF. V and J are TRBV5-1 and TRBJ2-1, with 12 positions matching TRBD2. The ends lost 3 bases at V and 8 bases at J; junction bases unmatched: 15. The germline gives CDR1 SGHRS, CDR2 YFSETQ. This CDR3 comprises 18 residues.

This clone was observed a few times. This rearrangement joins TRBV6-8 to TRBJ2-6; the match to TRBD1 covers 8 bases. The CDR3 spans 18 residues. V lost 2 bases to trimming and J lost 4 bases; unmatched junction nucleotides: 10. The germline V gene encodes CDR1 MNHGY and CDR2 SAAAGT. CDR3 protein: CASSYRGTGGTGANVLTF. Written as DNA, the CDR3 is TGTGCCAGCAGTTACCGGGGGACAGGAGGTACAGGGGCCAACGTCCTGACTTTC.

The chain links TRBV11-3 to TRBJ2-2, with 8 bases matching TRBD2. In germline, CDR1 is SGHNT, CDR2 YENEEA. This CDR3 is built from 17 residues. After removal of 5 bases from V and 1 base from J, the junction contained 9 bases not matched to a gene. DNA for the CDR3: TGTGCCAGCAGCCAACCGACCAGCGGGGGGAACACCGGGGAGCTGTTTTTT. This codes for CASSQPTSGGNTGELFF.

The chain couples TRBV19 to TRBJ2-7; D may be TRBD2 (8 bases). The CDR3 contains 16 residues. CDR1 is LNHDA, CDR2 SQIVND, per germline (reference sequence). Trimming pared 2 bases from V and 2 bases from J, leaving 16 bases between. The chain's CDR3 is CASSIRGGTATYEQYF. CDR3 coding DNA: TGTGCCAGTAGTATACGCGGGGGGACAGCGACCTACGAGCAGTACTTC.

The rearrangement uses TRBV5-1 and TRBJ2-7; D unresolved. The CDR3 is 14 residues long. CDR1 and CDR2 (germline): SGHRS, YFSETQ. V was clipped by 0 bases and J by 7 bases, with 14 bases between them. CDR3 nucleotide sequence: TGCGCCAGCAGCTTGGGCCTAACAGTGGAAGAGCAGTACTTC. This encodes CASSLGLTVEEQYF.

This clone was seen a few times. This chain joins TRBV11-3 and TRBJ2-3; 8 bases are shared with TRBD1. Per the germline V gene, CDR1 is SGHNT and CDR2 is YENEEA. Unmatched junction bases numbered 12, after V lost 7 bases and J lost 3 bases. This CDR3 spans 16 amino acids. In nucleotides, the CDR3 is TGTGCCAGCACCACCTCCCGGACAGGGTGGACAGATACGCAGTATTTT. Translating gives CASTTSRTGWTDTQYF.

V and J are TRBV7-6 and TRBJ2-3; TRBD1 might be the D (7 bases). The CDR3 covers 14 residues. V gave up 5 bases and J gave up 8 bases, with 17 bases separating them. CDR1 and CDR2 (germline): SGHVS, FNYEAQ. CDR3 in DNA: TGTGCCAGCAGCCCCACCCAGGGGGGTCGTACGCAGTATTTT. It yields the protein CASSPTQGGRTQYF.

V and J are TRBV5-1 and TRBJ2-7; 7 positions agree with TRBD1. The CDR3 sequence is 14 residues long. With V trimmed by 0 bases and J by 5 bases, 5 bases remained unmatched. Germline CDR1 SGHRS, CDR2 YFSETQ. The CDR3 sequence: CASSLGQGTNEQYF. The DNA of the CDR3 is TGCGCCAGCAGCTTGGGACAGGGTACAAACGAGCAGTACTTC.

This clone was seen repeatedly, ten times or more. V and J are TRBV11-3 and TRBJ1-6, with D uncertain. The CDR3 totals 14 residues. CDR1 and CDR2 (germline): SGHNT, YENEEA. V lost 0 bases, J lost 4 bases, and 4 bases lay in between. This CDR3 is CASSLDLYNSPLHF. In DNA form, the CDR3 reads TGTGCCAGCAGCTTAGACTTGTATAATTCACCCCTCCACTTT.

By share, this clone counts as medium-sized. This chain links TRBV11-3 with TRBJ2-7; 7 positions match TRBD1. Germline V gene lookup returns CDR1 SGHNT and CDR2 YENEEA. The CDR3 sequence is 16 residues long. The ends lost 5 bases at V and 0 bases at J; junction bases unmatched: 10. CDR3 nucleotides: TGTGCCAGCAGCGGAACGCGGACAGGACCCTCCTACGAGCAGTACTTC. Its translation is CASSGTRTGPSYEQYF.

In its sample, this clone ranks as medium-sized. This sequence joins TRBV6-8 and TRBJ2-1, with 9 bases aligning to TRBD1. Germline V gene sequence: CDR1 MNHGY, CDR2 SAAAGT. V shed 5 bases and J 6 bases; nucleotides not matched to a gene: 5. The CDR3 contains 14 residues. CDR3 nucleotide sequence: TGTGCCAGCAGTGCCGGGACAGGGTTCAATGAGCAGTTCTTC. Translated: CASSAGTGFNEQFF.